The sequence of this TCR beta chain was determined in a study of blood T cells in healthy people across ages (dated by TCRdb to about 2015). Looking at the study overall: Template switching captured roughly one uniquely barcoded TCR beta cDNA molecule per two T cells in model experiments. To avoid experimental bias, donors of different ages were randomly spread across the sequencing lanes. Using the same blood draw, the study looked at two additional independent replicas of 1 million unique cDNA reads for two donors, one aged 18 to 29 and the other aged 80 or older. The donors were divided into four age groups: young (average around 16 years), middle-aged (almost 40), aged (around 59) and long-lived (nearly 85). Age-related changes in TCR beta repertoire diversity were measured in the study by deep sequencing normalized with unique cDNA molecular identifiers.

The library was obtained by 5' RACE. The sequencer was an Illumina HiSeq 2500. A second PCR of roughly 7 to 11 cycles was performed with a sample-barcoded 5' primer and a J-beta primer mix. A unique molecular identifier was introduced onto each TCR beta cDNA molecule by a template-switch 5' adaptor carrying 12 random nucleotides. Each sample yielded at least 3 million CDR3-containing paired-end reads. First-strand cDNA synthesis was performed from all RNA using the Mint cDNA synthesis kit, with priming by a TRBC-specific oligonucleotide. After uracil-DNA glycosylase treatment, a first 18-cycle PCR used universal primers M1SS and BC2_uni_R on all cDNA. The original pipeline was this. For normalization, 1 million high-quality reads were randomly selected from each sample, with every read carrying a distinct molecular identifier. Instead of being binned into consensus sequences, reads with shared molecular identifiers were discarded. MiTCR, set to a Q25 quality threshold and the strictest error-elimination algorithm, was used for CDR3 identification, clonotype clustering and error correction. A nonparametric unseen species model with Euler transformation was used to estimate lower-bound total TCR beta diversity. The raw public data were reprocessed by TCRdb itself: fastp quality trimming at Q25, MiXCR clonotype calling, in-frame beta chains only. Entries that share a CDR3 protein sequence are merged under the most common genes and DNA. The V and J calls, along with clone size, are taken from TCRdb and not from the paper's own processing. Counted in this sample were over 1,500,000 distinct CDR3 sequences; 40% to 55% of them appeared once. The ten largest clones take up 2.1% of the sample.

Donors were 39 systemically healthy Caucasian individuals from Russia aged roughly 6 to 90 years. Each donor gave around 9 milliliters of peripheral blood, collected into EDTA-treated Vacutainer tubes. PBMCs were isolated by Ficoll-Paque density-gradient centrifugation, with at least 7 million obtained per sample. Trizol reagent was used to extract total RNA from the PBMCs, yielding at least 5.5 micrograms per sample. For every donor, an aliquot of PBMCs went through flow cytometry to measure the percentages of naive CD45RAhigh/CD27high T cells. CDR3 length: 17 amino acids, cysteine to phenylalanine. CDR3 DNA only is kept here, 51 bases in frame from base 1. The junction carries 20 bases between V and J, which are trimmed by 5 bases and 2 bases respectively. In the germline V gene, CDR1 corresponds to SGHTA and CDR2 to FQGNSA. Points the paper makes about the study in general: Conclusive comparison of naive and antigen-experienced compartments was prevented by the profiling of bulk unsorted PBMCs. A strong correlation was found between observed TCR beta diversity and the percentage of naive T cells measured by flow cytometry. Observed TCR beta diversity per million T cells fell roughly linearly with age, and a significant reduction was already apparent by age about 38. Because donor CMV infection status was unknown, age-related changes in expanded clonotypes were potentially confounded. Compared with the aged group, the long-lived group had more naive CD4+ T cells, fewer expanded clones and increased TCR diversity, a pattern suggesting age selection. Estimates of total diversity from one million sequenced T cells were regarded as lower bounds and underestimates.

This clonotype was detected a few times. The target of this receptor is not known. Within one base of it there is no much larger clone, and no base qualities were kept. The V gene is TRBV7-2 and the J gene is TRBJ2-3; 6 matching bases give a weak D call of TRBD2. Sequencing was carried out using blood. The sequence was obtained from a woman between 40 and 50 years old in good health. The CDR3 in this case is CASSGDYGRSLTDTQYF. In nucleotides, the sequence is TGTGCCAGCAGCGGCGACTATGGGAGGAGTCTCACAGATACGCAGTATTTT.